The text below deals with one TCR beta chain. Two negative PCRs, clearance, or symptom resolution had been documented for recovered Cohort 3 donors. Per the authors' pipeline: It was from reference gene primer amplification that nucleated cell counts were estimated. TCRdb's table, derived via immunoSEQ multiplex PCR, lists solely in-frame clones and lacks some. That table supplies the V and J calls and clone size; D and trimming were determined from the DNA. The data hold roughly 290,000 clones, with about nine tenths observed a single time. The data stem from a study of blood T cell repertoires in COVID-19. Study context: COVID-19 samples from acute and convalescent phases originated in the United States, Italy and Spain. T cells, B-cell-depleted T cells, or PBMCs supplied cDNA or gDNA.

The sample taken for sequencing was PBMCs or T cells enriched from blood (not recorded which). This receptor was identified in a woman aged 40 to 49 who had recovered from COVID-19.

The CDR3 protein is CASRFTGGEGETQYF. For the CDR3, the DNA is TGTGCCAGCAGGTTTACAGGGGGCGAGGGGGAGACCCAGTACTTC. This chain joins TRBV7-2 and TRBJ2-5; 9 nucleotides align to TRBD1. The CDR3 spans 15 residues. CDR1 is SGHTA and CDR2 is FQGNSA in the germline V gene. V lost 6 bases to trimming and J lost 5 bases; unmatched junction nucleotides: 10.